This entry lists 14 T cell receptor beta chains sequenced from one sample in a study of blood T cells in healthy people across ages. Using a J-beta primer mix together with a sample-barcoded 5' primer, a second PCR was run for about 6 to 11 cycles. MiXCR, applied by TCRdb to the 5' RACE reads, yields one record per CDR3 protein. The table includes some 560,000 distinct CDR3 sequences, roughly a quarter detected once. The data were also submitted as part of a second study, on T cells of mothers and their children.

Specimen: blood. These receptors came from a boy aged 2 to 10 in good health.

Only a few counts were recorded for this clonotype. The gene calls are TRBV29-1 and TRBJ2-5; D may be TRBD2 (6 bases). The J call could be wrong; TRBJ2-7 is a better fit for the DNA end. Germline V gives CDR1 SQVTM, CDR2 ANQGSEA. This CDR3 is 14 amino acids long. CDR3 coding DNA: TGCAGCGCGGAGGGGTATGCAGGTTCCTACGAGCAGTACTTC. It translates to CSAEGYAGSYEQYF.

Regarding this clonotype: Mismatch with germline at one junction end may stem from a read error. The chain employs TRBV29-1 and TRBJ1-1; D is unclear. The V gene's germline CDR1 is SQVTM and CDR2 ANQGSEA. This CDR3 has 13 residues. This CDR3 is CSVQDGMNTEAFF. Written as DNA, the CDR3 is TGCAGCGTTCAAGACGGCATGAACACTGAAGCTTTCTTT.

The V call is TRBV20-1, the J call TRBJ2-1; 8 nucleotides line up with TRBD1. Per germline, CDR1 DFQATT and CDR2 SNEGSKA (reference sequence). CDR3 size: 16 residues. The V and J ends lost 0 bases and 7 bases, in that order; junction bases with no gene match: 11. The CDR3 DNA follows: TGCAGTGCTAGAGAGCAGGGGGCGCCTTCATGGAATGAGCAGTTCTTC. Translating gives CSAREQGAPSWNEQFF.

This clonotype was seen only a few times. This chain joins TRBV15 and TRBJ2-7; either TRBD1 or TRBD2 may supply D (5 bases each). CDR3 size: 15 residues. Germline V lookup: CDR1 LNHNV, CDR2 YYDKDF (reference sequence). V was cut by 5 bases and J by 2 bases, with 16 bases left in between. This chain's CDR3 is CATSLNIRGPYEQYF. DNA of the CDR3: TGTGCCACCAGCCTTAATATCCGGGGCCCCTACGAGCAGTACTTC. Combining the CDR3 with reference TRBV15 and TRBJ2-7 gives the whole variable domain DAMVIQNPRYQVTQFGKPVTLSCSQTLNHNVMYWYQQKSSQAPKLLFHYYDKDFNNEADTPDNFQSRRPNTSFCFLDIRSPGLGDTAMYLCATSLNIRGPYEQYFGPGTRLTVT.

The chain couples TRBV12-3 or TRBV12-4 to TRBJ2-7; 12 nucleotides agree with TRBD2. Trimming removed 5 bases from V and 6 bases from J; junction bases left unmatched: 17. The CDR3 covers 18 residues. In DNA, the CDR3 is TGTGCCAGCAGTCTACTAGCGGGGGGTGCCGAGAGGGGTGTCGAGCAGTACTTC. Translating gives CASSLLAGGAERGVEQYF.

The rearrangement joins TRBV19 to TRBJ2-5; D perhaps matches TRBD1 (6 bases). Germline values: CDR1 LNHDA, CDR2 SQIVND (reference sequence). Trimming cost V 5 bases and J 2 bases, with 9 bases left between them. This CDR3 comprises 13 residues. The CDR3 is CASSDGQQETQYF. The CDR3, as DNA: TGTGCCAGTAGTGACGGACAGCAAGAGACCCAGTACTTC.

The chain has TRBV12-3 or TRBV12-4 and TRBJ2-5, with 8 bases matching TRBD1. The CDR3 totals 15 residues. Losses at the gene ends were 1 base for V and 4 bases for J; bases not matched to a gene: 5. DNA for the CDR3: TGTGCCAGCAGTTTAGGGACAGGGCGGGGAGAGACCCAGTACTTC. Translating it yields CASSLGTGRGETQYF.

CDR3 nucleotide sequence: TGTGCCAGAACGGACATTGGAGTTTTGCCGGCCCAGTACTTC. Translated, it gives CARTDIGVLPAQYF. The chain carries TRBV2 and TRBJ2-5; D might be TRBD1 (5 bases). This CDR3 is built from 14 residues. In germline, CDR1 is SNHLY, CDR2 FYNNEI. V shed 9 bases and J shed 9 bases, with 23 bases lying between them. The variable domain in full, with the rest retrieved from reference TRBV2 and TRBJ2-5, is EPEVTQTPSHQVTQMGQEVILRCVPISNHLYFYWYRQILGQKVEFLVSFYNNEISEKSEIFDDQFSVERPDGSNFTLKIRSTKLEDSAMYFCARTDIGVLPAQYFGPGTRLLVL.

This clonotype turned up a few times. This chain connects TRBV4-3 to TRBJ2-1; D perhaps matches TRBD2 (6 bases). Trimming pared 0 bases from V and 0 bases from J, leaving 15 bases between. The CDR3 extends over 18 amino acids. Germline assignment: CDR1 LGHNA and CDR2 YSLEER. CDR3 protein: CASSQDVSGLSSYNEQFF. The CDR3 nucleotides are TGCGCCAGCAGCCAAGATGTTAGCGGCCTAAGCTCCTACAATGAGCAGTTCTTC.

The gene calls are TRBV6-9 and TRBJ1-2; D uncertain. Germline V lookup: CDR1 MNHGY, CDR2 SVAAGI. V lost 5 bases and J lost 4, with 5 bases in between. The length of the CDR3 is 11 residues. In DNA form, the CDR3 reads TGTGCCAGCAGTCTCGTCTATGGCTACACCTTC. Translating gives CASSLVYGYTF.

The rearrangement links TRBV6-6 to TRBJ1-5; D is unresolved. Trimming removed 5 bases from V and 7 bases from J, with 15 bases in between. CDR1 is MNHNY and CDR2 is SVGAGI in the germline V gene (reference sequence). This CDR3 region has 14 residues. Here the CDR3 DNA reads TGTGCCAGCAGTAGTCTAGATCGGGGACAGCCCCAGCATTTT. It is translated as CASSSLDRGQPQHF.

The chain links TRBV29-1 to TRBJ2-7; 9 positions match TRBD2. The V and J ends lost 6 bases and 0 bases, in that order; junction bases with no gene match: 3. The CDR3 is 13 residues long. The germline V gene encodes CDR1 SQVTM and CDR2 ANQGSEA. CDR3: CSVHSGSSYEQYF. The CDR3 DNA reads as TGCAGCGTACATAGCGGGAGCTCCTACGAGCAGTACTTC.

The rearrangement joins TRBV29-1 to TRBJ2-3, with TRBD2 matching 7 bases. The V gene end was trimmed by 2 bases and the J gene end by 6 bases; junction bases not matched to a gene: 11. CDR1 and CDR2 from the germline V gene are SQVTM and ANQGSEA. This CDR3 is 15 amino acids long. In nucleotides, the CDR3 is TGCAGCGTTGAAACGCGGGAGCCCCCTCGGGATACGCAGTATTTT. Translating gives CSVETREPPRDTQYF.

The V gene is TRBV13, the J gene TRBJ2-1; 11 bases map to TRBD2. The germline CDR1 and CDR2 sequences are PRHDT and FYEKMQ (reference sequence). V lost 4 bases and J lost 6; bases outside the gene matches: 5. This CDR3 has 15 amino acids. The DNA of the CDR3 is TGTGCCAGCAGCTCCGGGACTAGCGGTTGCAATGAGCAGTTCTTC. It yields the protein CASSSGTSGCNEQFF.